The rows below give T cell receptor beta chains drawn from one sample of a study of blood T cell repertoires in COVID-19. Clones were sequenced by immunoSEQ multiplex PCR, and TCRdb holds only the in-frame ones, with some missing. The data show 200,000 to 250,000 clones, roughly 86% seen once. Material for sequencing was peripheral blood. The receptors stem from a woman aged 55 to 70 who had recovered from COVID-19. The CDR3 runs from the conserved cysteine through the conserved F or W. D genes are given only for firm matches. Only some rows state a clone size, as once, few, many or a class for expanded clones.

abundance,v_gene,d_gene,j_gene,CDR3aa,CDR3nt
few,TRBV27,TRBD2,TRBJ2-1,CASSLRASGNNEQFF,TGTGCCAGCAGTTTACGGGCTAGCGGTAACAATGAGCAGTTCTTC
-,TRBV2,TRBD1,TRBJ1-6,CASRTGTGLNSPLHF,TGTGCCAGCAGAACCGGGACAGGGCTTAATTCACCCCTCCACTTT
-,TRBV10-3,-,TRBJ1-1,CAIKSQGATEAFF,TGTGCCATCAAGTCACAGGGAGCCACTGAAGCTTTCTTT
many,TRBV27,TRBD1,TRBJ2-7,CASSFRGHWHEQYF,TGTGCCAGCAGTTTTAGGGGGCATTGGCACGAGCAGTACTTC
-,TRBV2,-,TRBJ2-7,CASSGGASSYEQYF,TGTGCCAGCAGTGGCGGGGCAAGCTCCTACGAGCAGTACTTC
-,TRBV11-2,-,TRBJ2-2,CASNLGGSGELFF,TGTGCCAGCAACTTGGGGGGATCCGGGGAGCTGTTTTTT
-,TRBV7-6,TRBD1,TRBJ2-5,CASSRGQGGQETQYF,TGTGCCAGCAGCCGGGGACAGGGTGGCCAAGAGACCCAGTACTTC
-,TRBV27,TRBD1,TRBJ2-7,CASSLLPGTGSYEQYF,TGTGCCAGCAGTTTACTCCCAGGGACAGGAAGCTACGAGCAGTACTTC
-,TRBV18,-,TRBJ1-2,CASSPGQDSYGYTF,TGTGCCAGCTCACCAGGGCAGGATAGTTATGGCTACACCTTC
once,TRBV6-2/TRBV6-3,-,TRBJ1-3,CASSTGIGNTIYF,TGTGCCAGCAGTACAGGGATCGGAAACACCATATATTTT
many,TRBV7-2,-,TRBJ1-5,CASSLDGVNQPQHF,TGTGCCAGCAGCTTAGACGGGGTCAATCAGCCCCAGCATTTT
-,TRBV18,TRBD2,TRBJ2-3,CASSRAGATATGTQYF,TGTGCCAGCTCACGAGCGGGGGCCACGGCGACGGGTACGCAGTATTTT
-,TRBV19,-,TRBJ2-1,CASSIDLGAYNEQFF,TGTGCCAGTAGTATAGATCTCGGAGCGTACAATGAGCAGTTCTTC
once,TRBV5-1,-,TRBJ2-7,CASSLEQGVIEQYF,TGCGCCAGCAGCTTGGAACAGGGAGTGATCGAGCAGTACTTC
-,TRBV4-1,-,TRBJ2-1,CASSRESLLSYNEQFF,TGCGCCAGCAGCCGCGAATCACTCCTCTCCTACAATGAGCAGTTCTTC
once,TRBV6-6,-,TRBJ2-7,CASTGQYF,TGTGCCAGCACGGGACAGTACTTC
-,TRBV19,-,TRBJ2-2,CASSIASGELFF,TGTGCCAGTAGTATAGCATCCGGGGAGCTGTTTTTT
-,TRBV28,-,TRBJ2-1,CASRSAGASSYNEQFF,TGTGCCAGCAGAAGTGCAGGGGCGAGCTCCTACAATGAGCAGTTCTTC
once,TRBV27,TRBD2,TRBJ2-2,CASSSPGLAGGRNTGELFF,TGTGCCAGCAGTTCTCCGGGACTAGCGGGGGGAAGGAACACCGGGGAGCTGTTTTTT
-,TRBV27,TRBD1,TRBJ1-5,CASSLGQLNQPQHF,TGTGCCAGCAGTTTGGGACAGCTCAATCAGCCCCAGCATTTT
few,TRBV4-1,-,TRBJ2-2,CASSQEGGFNTGELFF,TGCGCCAGCAGCCAAGAAGGGGGATTCAACACCGGGGAGCTGTTTTTT
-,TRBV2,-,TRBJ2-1,CASSERLPDEQFF,TGTGCCAGCAGTGAGAGGCTACCCGATGAGCAGTTCTTC
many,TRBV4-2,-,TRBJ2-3,CASSQDVAAGLVDTQYF,TGTGCCAGCAGCCAGGATGTAGCTGCGGGGTTAGTAGATACGCAGTATTTT
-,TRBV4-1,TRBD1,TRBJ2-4,CASSQLRGTKNIQYF,TGCGCCAGCAGCCAACTCAGGGGGACCAAAAACATTCAGTACTTC
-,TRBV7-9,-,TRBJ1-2,CASSSRDNLGGYTF,TGTGCCAGCAGCTCCCGGGACAATTTAGGTGGCTACACCTTC
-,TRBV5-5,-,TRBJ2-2,CASSLVAGSVTGELFF,TGTGCCAGCAGCTTGGTTGCAGGGTCGGTCACCGGGGAGCTGTTTTTT
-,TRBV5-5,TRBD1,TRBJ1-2,CASSGGTGNNYGYTF,TGTGCCAGCAGCGGCGGGACAGGGAATAACTATGGCTACACCTTC
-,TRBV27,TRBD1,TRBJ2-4,CASSSKMDRAINHVLAKNIQYF,TGTGCCAGCAGTTCCAAGATGGACAGGGCGATAAACCACGTCCTAGCCAAAAACATTCAGTACTTC
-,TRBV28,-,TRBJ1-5,CASRGTIRSQHF,TGTGCCAGCAGAGGAACCATCAGGTCCCAGCATTTT
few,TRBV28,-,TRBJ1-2,CASSFVQGNGYTF,TGTGCCAGCAGTTTTGTTCAGGGGAATGGCTACACCTTC
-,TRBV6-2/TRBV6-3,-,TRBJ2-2,CASSYSRRDTGELFF,TGTGCCAGCAGTTACTCCCGCCGGGACACCGGGGAGCTGTTTTTT
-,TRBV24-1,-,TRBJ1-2,CATSDRDGVSHGYTF,TGTGCCACCAGTGATCGCGACGGGGTTTCTCATGGCTACACCTTC
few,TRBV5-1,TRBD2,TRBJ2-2,CASSPKTGHPGTSGGAQRAGELFF,TGCGCCAGCAGCCCGAAGACAGGGCACCCCGGGACTAGCGGGGGGGCCCAAAGGGCCGGGGAGCTGTTTTTT
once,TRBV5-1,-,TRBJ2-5,CASSLGLSGGETQYF,TGCGCCAGCAGCTTGGGACTCTCGGGCGGGGAGACCCAGTACTTC
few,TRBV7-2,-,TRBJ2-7,CASSETGYWEQYF,TGTGCCAGCAGCGAAACAGGGTACTGGGAGCAGTACTTC
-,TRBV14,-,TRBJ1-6,CASSPTANSPLHF,TGTGCCAGCAGCCCTACAGCTAATTCACCCCTCCACTTT
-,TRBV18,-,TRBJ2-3,CASSPPSAGGGTDTQYF,TGTGCCAGCTCACCACCGAGTGCTGGAGGTGGCACAGATACGCAGTATTTT
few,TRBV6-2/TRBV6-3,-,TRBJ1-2,CASSKLQGYGYTF,TGTGCCAGCAGTAAACTACAGGGTTATGGCTACACCTTC
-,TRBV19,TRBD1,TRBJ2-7,CASSVGQDAPWQYF,TGTGCCAGTAGTGTGGGACAGGATGCCCCTTGGCAGTACTTC
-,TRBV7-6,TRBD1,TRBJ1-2,CASSLDRGAGYTF,TGTGCCAGCAGCCTTGACAGGGGGGCTGGCTACACCTTC
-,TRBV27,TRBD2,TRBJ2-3,CASGSHRTRISDTQYF,TGTGCCAGCGGGTCTCACAGGACTAGAATTTCAGATACGCAGTATTTT
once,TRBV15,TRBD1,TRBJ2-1,CATSRDRGQVAGEQFF,TGTGCCACCAGCAGAGATAGGGGACAGGTCGCGGGTGAGCAGTTCTTC
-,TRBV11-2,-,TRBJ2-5,CASACQGTTEETQYF,TGTGCCAGCGCATGCCAGGGGACGACCGAAGAGACCCAGTACTTC
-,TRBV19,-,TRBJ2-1,CASSTGTRNEQFF,TGTGCCAGTAGTACCGGGACACGCAATGAGCAGTTCTTC
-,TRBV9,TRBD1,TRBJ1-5,CASSKGQGSGQPQHF,TGTGCCAGCAGCAAAGGACAGGGGTCGGGTCAGCCCCAGCATTTT
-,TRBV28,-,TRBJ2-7,CASSLGGGYEQYF,TGTGCCAGCAGTCTCGGGGGTGGTTACGAGCAGTACTTC
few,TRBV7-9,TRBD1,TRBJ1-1,CASRGTGVGTEAFF,TGTGCCAGCAGAGGCACAGGGGTGGGCACTGAAGCTTTCTTT
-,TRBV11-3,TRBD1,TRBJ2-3,CASSSGTGTQYF,TGTGCCAGCAGCTCTGGGACAGGGACGCAGTATTTT
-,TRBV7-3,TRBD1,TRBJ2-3,CASSRDRDDTQYF,TGTGCCAGCAGCCGGGACAGGGACGATACGCAGTATTTT
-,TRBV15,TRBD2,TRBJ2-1,CATSRAGRGYNEQFF,TGTGCCACCAGCAGAGCTGGGCGGGGGTACAATGAGCAGTTCTTC
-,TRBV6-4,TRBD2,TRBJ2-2,CASSDSPLAGNTGELFF,TGTGCCAGCAGTGACTCTCCTCTAGCGGGGAACACCGGGGAGCTGTTTTTT
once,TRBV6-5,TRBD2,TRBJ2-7,CASRLLAGGPGEQYF,TGTGCCAGCAGACTTCTAGCGGGGGGGCCCGGGGAGCAGTACTTC
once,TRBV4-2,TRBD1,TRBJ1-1,CASSQEGGRQGEAFF,TGTGCCAGCAGCCAAGAAGGGGGACGACAGGGAGAAGCTTTCTTT
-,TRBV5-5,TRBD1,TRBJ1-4,CASSLGTANEKLFF,TGTGCCAGCAGCCTCGGGACAGCTAATGAAAAACTGTTTTTT
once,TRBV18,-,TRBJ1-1,CASSPRGAANTEAFF,TGTGCCAGCTCACCTCGGGGGGCGGCCAACACTGAAGCTTTCTTT